This T cell receptor beta chain was retrieved from a study of blood T cells in healthy people across ages (dated by TCRdb to 2015 to 2017). Concerning the study at large: In model experiments, template switching captured roughly one uniquely barcoded TCR beta cDNA molecule for every two T cells. To track age-related changes in TCR beta repertoire diversity, the study relied on deep sequencing normalized with unique cDNA molecular identifiers. The donors were divided into four age groups: young (average approximately 15 years), middle-aged (about 40), aged (approximately 64) and long-lived (roughly 82). To avoid experimental bias, donors of different ages were randomly spread across the sequencing lanes. Two additional independent replicas of 1 million unique cDNA reads from the same blood draw were analyzed for two donors (one aged 18 to 29 and one aged 80 or older).

Study-wide conclusions, independent of this receptor: Donor CMV infection status was unknown, potentially confounding age-related changes in expanded clonotypes. Because profiling used bulk unsorted PBMCs, naive and antigen-experienced compartments could not be compared conclusively. A strong correlation was found between observed TCR beta diversity and the percentage of naive T cells measured by flow cytometry. Compared with the aged group, the long-lived group had more naive CD4+ T cells, fewer expanded clones and increased TCR diversity, suggesting age selection. Estimates of total diversity based on one million sequenced T cells were regarded as lower bounds and as underestimates. As age increased, observed TCR beta diversity per million T cells dropped in a roughly linear way, and a significant reduction was already evident by age 40.

Compared with germline, V lacks 5 bases and J lacks 2 bases; bases without a gene match: 3. The CDR3 measures 14 amino acids from cysteine to phenylalanine. Of the read, only the CDR3 DNA is kept; its 42 bases are in frame from base 1. CDR1 and CDR2 (SEHNR, FQNEAQ) derive from the germline V gene (reference sequence). Systemically healthy Caucasian individuals from Russia, around 38 in total and aged roughly 6 to 100 years, were included as donors. About 9.6 milliliters of peripheral blood were collected from each donor into EDTA-treated Vacutainer tubes. PBMCs were isolated by Ficoll-Paque density-gradient centrifugation, with at least 6 million obtained per sample. Trizol reagent was used to extract total RNA from the PBMCs, yielding at least 6 micrograms per sample. For every donor, flow cytometry on a PBMC aliquot measured the percentage of naive CD45RAhigh/CD27high T cells. Library method: 5' RACE. Sequencing took place on an Illumina HiSeq 2500. A second about 7 to 11 cycle PCR used a sample-barcoded 5' primer and a J-beta primer mix. Each TCR beta cDNA molecule received a unique molecular identifier from a template-switch 5' adaptor carrying 12 random nucleotides. Each sample yielded at least 3 million CDR3-containing paired-end reads. All of the RNA was converted into first-strand cDNA using the Mint cDNA synthesis kit, with a TRBC-specific oligonucleotide serving as the primer. All cDNA was treated with uracil-DNA glycosylase and then went through a first 18-cycle PCR with the universal primers M1SS and BC2_uni_R. As for how the authors treated the data: For normalization, 1 million high-quality reads, each with a distinct molecular identifier, were randomly selected from each sample. Instead of being binned into consensus sequences, reads that shared molecular identifiers were thrown out. CDR3 identification, clonotype clustering and error correction used MiTCR with a Q25 quality threshold and the strictest error-elimination algorithm. A nonparametric unseen species model using Euler transformation provided a lower-bound estimate of total TCR beta diversity. TCRdb itself trimmed the public reads at Q25 with fastp, ran MiXCR and retained productive beta chains. Rows are unified per CDR3 protein, each entry keeping the most common DNA and genes. The V and J calls were not made by the authors but by TCRdb's processing. Across this sample there are roughly 1.5 million distinct CDR3 sequences, with approximately 42% seen only once. Clones ranked in the top ten supply about 4% of the sample.

This clonotype was observed many times. Its antigen specificity is not known. No base quality values were provided; no much bigger clone lies one nucleotide off. The source of this sequence is a woman aged 18-35 years in good health. The V gene is TRBV7-9 and the J gene is TRBJ2-5; TRBD1 matches 9 bases in the middle. Sequencing was done on a sample of blood. In nucleotides, the sequence is TGTGCCAGCAGCATCGACAGGGGGCAAGAGACCCAGTACTTC. Its translation is CASSIDRGQETQYF.